This is a list of T cell receptor beta chains from one sample in a study of T cells in localized non-small cell lung cancer. Assay used: immunoSEQ multiplex PCR; TCRdb lists only in-frame clones, some missing. The repertoire has 20,000 to 30,000 clones, approximately 90% of them found once; the top ten carry less than 5%. The sample was peripheral blood, taken before any cancer treatment. These receptors were obtained from a female donor aged 60 or older with stage II squamous cell lung carcinoma. Both conserved end residues are trimmed from each CDR3. The order of the fields is CDR3 length, J gene, V gene, CDR3 protein.

14 TRBJ1-2 TRBV25-1 AGSGLRQGRNYGYT
13 TRBJ2-2 TRBV7-2 ASSLRGGNTGELF
11 TRBJ1-2 TRBV29-1 SVDGQGGYGYT
15 TRBJ2-2 TRBV15 ATSRGTGARITGELF
16 TRBJ2-2 TRBV7-3 ASSLTGQVRGATGELF
14 TRBJ1-4 TRBV11-2 ASSPNRGRPNEKLF
13 TRBJ2-7 TRBV30 AWSVGSGGAGEQY
13 TRBJ2-2 TRBV15 ATSRDSGNTGELF
11 TRBJ2-1 TRBV7-3 ASSQSGVNEQF
19 TRBJ2-1 TRBV4-3 ASSQFLQGIRLAGAKHEQF
12 TRBJ2-6 TRBV7-6 AGGGGPGANVLT
8 TRBJ1-2 TRBV19 ASSSYGYT
13 TRBJ2-2 TRBV5-4 ASSLTVPNTGELF
13 TRBJ1-3 TRBV28 ASSLSGGPGNTIY
14 TRBJ1-1 TRBV4-1 ASSQARDSPNTEAF
13 TRBJ1-2 TRBV10-3 AISDSGQPLYGYT
16 TRBJ1-1 TRBV7-2 ASSLKGQFGGVNTEAF
13 TRBJ1-5 TRBV21-1 ASSMTGGFDQPQH
14 TRBJ2-1 TRBV4-3 ASSQRDRGQYNEQF
12 TRBJ2-7 TRBV15 ATSNRGTGSEQY